Shown below are 15 T cell receptor beta chains from a single sample sequenced in a study of cytomegalovirus exposure and HLA in healthy donors. The PCR employed 60 Vbeta primers together with 13 Jbeta primers. Method: immunoSEQ multiplex PCR; TCRdb's copy keeps in-frame clones and lacks some. The repertoire includes roughly 190,000 clones, roughly three quarters of them detected once, and 1.6% sits in the top ten. Sequencing used PBMCs. These receptor sequences come from a woman younger than 35 in good health and CMV-seronegative.

The gene calls are TRBV7-2 and TRBJ1-2; the D gene is possibly TRBD1 (5 bases). The CDR3 totals 13 residues. Trimming left V 5 bases short and J 8 bases short, with 15 bases between. From germline, CDR1 is SGHTA and CDR2 FQGNSA. This CDR3 is CASSHGQPEGYTF. CDR3 in DNA: TGTGCCAGCAGCCATGGACAACCCGAGGGCTACACCTTC.

In this sample, this clone turned up once. The chain carries TRBV7-8 and TRBJ1-1, with TRBD1 matching over 7 bases. The CDR3 totals 13 residues. Germline CDR1 and CDR2: SGHVS and FQNEAQ. Unmatched junction bases numbered 5, after V lost 8 bases and J lost 2 bases. CDR3 loop: CASAQGTNTEAFF. CDR3 bases: TGTGCCAGCGCACAGGGGACAAACACTGAAGCTTTCTTT.

V usage is TRBV7-9 and J usage is TRBJ1-6, with a tentative D call TRBD1 (5 bases). Trimming removed 1 base from V and 9 bases from J, with 7 bases in between. Germline V lookup: CDR1 SEHNR, CDR2 FQNEAQ (reference sequence). CDR3 length: 13 amino acids. In DNA form, the CDR3 reads TGTGCCAGCAGCTTAGGGGGGGGTTCACCCCTCCACTTT. Translating it yields CASSLGGGSPLHF.

The chain has TRBV6-5 and TRBJ2-7; D may be TRBD1 (6 bases). V was shortened by 2 bases and J by 0 bases, with 11 bases between the two germline ends. The CDR3 loop spans 15 amino acids. The germline V gene has CDR1 MNHEY and CDR2 SVGAGI. The CDR3 nucleotides read TGTGCCAGCAGTTACGTAACAGGGACCTCCTACGAGCAGTACTTC. It codes for CASSYVTGTSYEQYF.

V and J are TRBV7-8 and TRBJ1-1; 7 bases are shared with TRBD1. The germline CDR1 and CDR2 sequences are SGHVS and FQNEAQ. The CDR3 extends over 14 amino acids. The junction had 12 bases not matched to a gene; V was cut back by 7 bases and J by 7 bases. The DNA of the CDR3 is TGTGCCAGCAATTCTATCAGGGGGGCCGTTGAAGCTTTCTTT. As protein: CASNSIRGAVEAFF.

This clone was observed a few times. V usage is TRBV9 and J usage is TRBJ2-1, with 11 bases lining up with TRBD2. The V and J ends lost 2 bases and 0 bases, in that order; junction bases with no gene match: 7. The germline CDR1 and CDR2 sequences are SGDLS and YYNGEE. This CDR3 has 18 amino acids. For the CDR3, the DNA is TGTGCCAGCAGCGTCGGACTAGCGGGCGCCTCCTCCTACAATGAGCAGTTCTTC. It specifies CASSVGLAGASSYNEQFF.

This clone was observed once. This chain joins TRBV4-1 and TRBJ1-5, with 10 bases fitting TRBD1. The CDR3 sequence is 17 residues long. The V segment lost 2 bases and the J segment 2 bases; nucleotides outside the gene matches: 6. The germline CDR1 and CDR2 sequences are MGHRA and YSYEKL. CDR3 in DNA: TGCGCCAGCAGCCAACCGGGACAGGGGCGTCGCAATCAGCCCCAGCATTTT. Translated, it gives CASSQPGQGRRNQPQHF.

The chain employs TRBV28 and TRBJ2-5; D possibly corresponds to TRBD2 (7 bases). This CDR3 spans 14 amino acids. Germline values: CDR1 MDHEN, CDR2 SYDVKM. V was cut by 8 bases and J by 7 bases, with 20 bases left in between. The CDR3 DNA sequence: TGTGCCAGCTTTCCAGGCGGGGGCGTAGGGACCCAGTACTTC. Its translation is CASFPGGGVGTQYF.

The chain employs TRBV4-1 and TRBJ1-5; TRBD1 might be the D (6 bases). Germline lookup yields CDR1 MGHRA and CDR2 YSYEKL. Trimming cost V 0 bases and J 6 bases, with 6 bases left between them. This CDR3 contains 13 residues. CDR3 amino acids: CASSQEQGQPQHF. In DNA, the CDR3 is TGCGCCAGCAGCCAAGAACAGGGTCAGCCCCAGCATTTT.

The V call is TRBV9, the J call TRBJ2-7, with unresolved D. Trimming took 0 bases from V and 9 from J, leaving 22 bases between them. CDR3 size: 16 residues. Germline loops: CDR1 SGDLS, CDR2 YYNGEE. The CDR3 DNA reads as TGTGCCAGCAGCGTAGTGTATTCGTGGGCCCAAGTGGGGCAGTACTTC. This encodes CASSVVYSWAQVGQYF.

The V and J genes are TRBV5-1 and TRBJ2-2; D unclear. The V gene lost 1 base and the J gene lost 6 bases, with 13 bases spanning the gap. From germline, CDR1 is SGHRS and CDR2 YFSETQ. There are 15 residues in the CDR3. CDR3 bases: TGCGCCAGCAGCTTGAGACGCGAGGAATCCGGGGAGCTGTTTTTT. Protein sequence: CASSLRREESGELFF.

The J gene is TRBJ2-1, the V gene TRBV25-1; 10 nucleotides line up with TRBD1. J lost 7 bases, V lost 3 bases, and 12 bases had no gene match. Germline values: CDR1 MGHDK, CDR2 SYGVNS. The CDR3 covers 17 residues. In nucleotides, the CDR3 is TGTGCCAGCAGTGATGTGGCCAGGGGACAGGGGAAGAATGAGCAGTTCTTC. Amino acid sequence: CASSDVARGQGKNEQFF. The variable domain in full, with the rest retrieved from reference TRBV25-1 and TRBJ2-1, is EADIYQTPRYLVIGTGKKITLECSQTMGHDKMYWYQQDPGMELHLIHYSYGVNSTEKGDLSSESTVSRIRTEHFPLTLESARPSHTSQYLCASSDVARGQGKNEQFFGPGTRLTVL.

V gene TRBV11-2 combines with J gene TRBJ2-1; tentatively, D is TRBD2 (5 bases). V lost 3 bases to trimming and J lost 3 bases, with 12 bases between them. The length of the CDR3 is 15 residues. Germline-derived CDR1 and CDR2 are SGHAT and FQNNGV. The CDR3 is CASSLGESVYNEQFF. CDR3 DNA sequence: TGTGCCAGCAGCTTGGGAGAATCTGTCTACAATGAGCAGTTCTTC.

This clone was detected once. V is TRBV4-1 and J is TRBJ1-5; 7 nucleotides match TRBD1. CDR1 and CDR2 (germline): MGHRA, YSYEKL. V lost 5 bases, J lost 0 bases, and 10 bases stayed unmatched. The CDR3 has 17 amino acids. CDR3 DNA: TGCGCCAGCAGCGACCCTACAGGGGTAAATAGCAATCAGCCCCAGCATTTT. Residues: CASSDPTGVNSNQPQHF.

This clone occurred once. The V gene is TRBV27, the J gene TRBJ2-3; no definite D call. Trimming stripped 8 bases from V and 4 bases from J, with 22 bases between. CDR3 length: 16 amino acids. Germline V gives CDR1 MNHEY, CDR2 SMNVEV (reference sequence). The DNA for the CDR3 is TGTGCCAGCGCAGACACTGGCTCCTTGCCGGCAGATACGCAGTATTTT. This translates into CASADTGSLPADTQYF.